The 22 T cell receptor beta chains listed next were all sequenced from one sample in a study of blood T cells in healthy people across ages. Next came a second PCR, run for about 7 to 11 cycles, which used a sample-barcoded 5' primer along with a J-beta primer mix. TCRdb reprocessed the 5' RACE reads via MiXCR and lists one record per CDR3 protein. The sample consists of about 680,000 distinct CDR3 sequences, 45% to 50% of them appearing once. The sequencing input was blood. The receptors derive from a woman between 55 and 75 years old in good health.

This clonotype was detected ten times or more. The chain carries TRBV15 and TRBJ2-3; no clear D gene. Germline V lookup: CDR1 LNHNV, CDR2 YYDKDF (reference sequence). V gave up 0 bases and J gave up 2 bases, with 3 bases separating them. There are 13 residues in the CDR3. The chain's CDR3 is CATSRDYTDTQYF. In nucleotides, the CDR3 is TGTGCCACCAGCAGAGACTACACAGATACGCAGTATTTT. The full variable domain, rest sourced from reference TRBV15 and TRBJ2-3, is DAMVIQNPRYQVTQFGKPVTLSCSQTLNHNVMYWYQQKSSQAPKLLFHYYDKDFNNEADTPDNFQSRRPNTSFCFLDIRSPGLGDTAMYLCATSRDYTDTQYFGPGTRLTVL.

This clonotype was recorded a few times. The rearrangement links TRBV29-1 to TRBJ2-4; the D gene is possibly TRBD1 (6 bases). The CDR3 has 14 amino acids. V was pared by 6 bases and J by 6 bases, with 18 bases between. The germline V gene encodes CDR1 SQVTM and CDR2 ANQGSEA. CDR3 bases: TGCAGCGTACGGACAGACAACACGGGAAACATTCAGTACTTC. Its translation is CSVRTDNTGNIQYF. Combining the CDR3 with reference TRBV29-1 and TRBJ2-4 gives the whole variable domain SAVISQKPSRDICQRGTSLTIQCQVDSQVTMMFWYRQQPGQSLTLIATANQGSEATYESGFVIDKFPISRPNLTFSTLTVSNMSPEDSSIYLCSVRTDNTGNIQYFGAGTRLSVL.

This clonotype was observed once. The J gene is TRBJ2-5, the V gene TRBV20-1; D is tentatively TRBD1 or TRBD2 (5 bases each). The V gene lost 3 bases and the J gene lost 4 bases, with 18 bases spanning the gap. The germline gives CDR1 DFQATT, CDR2 SNEGSKA (reference sequence). The CDR3 is made up of 15 amino acids. The CDR3: CSARGPGSGRETQYF. The CDR3 DNA reads TGCAGTGCTAGGGGCCCTGGATCAGGGAGAGAGACCCAGTACTTC.

This rearrangement joins TRBV27 to TRBJ1-6; 10 bases match TRBD1. This CDR3 is built from 15 residues. CDR1 is MNHEY, CDR2 SMNVEV, per germline (reference sequence). The ends lost 6 bases at V and 7 bases at J; junction bases unmatched: 6. CDR3 sequence reads: CASRPATGGNSPLHF. CDR3 DNA sequence: TGTGCCAGCAGACCCGCGACAGGGGGCAATTCACCCCTCCACTTT.

The genes are TRBV4-3 and TRBJ2-1, with D uncertain. Trimming pared 0 bases from V and 5 bases from J, leaving 11 bases between. The CDR3 spans 15 residues. Germline CDR1 reads LGHNA; CDR2 reads YSLEER. The CDR3 DNA sequence: TGCGCCAGCAGCCAAGAGTCGGCTAACCACAATGAGCAGTTCTTC. It codes for CASSQESANHNEQFF.

The chain carries TRBV6-5 and TRBJ1-2; D is possibly TRBD1 (6 bases). Germline values: CDR1 MNHEY, CDR2 SVGAGI. V was cut by 2 bases and J by 9 bases, with 10 bases left in between. This CDR3 has 12 amino acids. As DNA, the CDR3 is TGTGCCAGCAGTTACAGGGGGGCTAGCTACACCTTC. It yields the protein CASSYRGASYTF.

The table lists this clonotype with a few counts. A much bigger clone sits one base away, suggesting this may be a read error. This chain joins TRBV12-3 or TRBV12-4 and TRBJ1-2; possible D gene TRBD1, 5 bases. The CDR3 loop spans 14 amino acids. The CDR3: CASRLAGTNYGYTF. The CDR3 nucleotides are TGTGCCAGCAGATTAGCAGGGACTAACTATGGCTACACCTTC.

V gene TRBV10-3 combines with J gene TRBJ2-7; 10 bases fit TRBD2. Near its end, the DNA agrees better with TRBJ2-5, so the J call may be wrong. Germline CDR1 reads ENHRY; CDR2 reads SYGVKD. The CDR3 has 16 amino acids. The CDR3, as DNA: TGTGCCATCAGTGAGTCGAAAGCGGGAGGGTTGGAGACCCAGTACTTC. It is translated as CAISESKAGGLETQYF.

The CDR3 here is CASGLGGYEQYF. For the CDR3, the DNA is TGTGCCAGCGGACTGGGGGGTTACGAGCAGTACTTC. This chain links TRBV28 with TRBJ2-7, with D perhaps TRBD2 (6 bases). The CDR3 extends over 12 amino acids. CDR1 and CDR2 (germline): MDHEN, SYDVKM. V lost 8 bases and J 4 bases, leaving 12 bases between the germline ends.

V usage is TRBV28 and J usage is TRBJ2-6; possible D gene TRBD1, 5 bases. V was pared by 7 bases and J by 4 bases, with 17 bases between. Germline V gene data show CDR1 as MDHEN and CDR2 as SYDVKM. CDR3 length equals 16 residues. The CDR3 DNA reads TGTGCCAGCAAGTACTCAGGGTTCGGGGGGGCCAACGTCCTGACTTTC. Translation: CASKYSGFGGANVLTF.

This clonotype has only one observation. The chain carries TRBV28 and TRBJ2-3; 7 bases match TRBD1. The length of the CDR3 is 18 residues. The J segment lost 1 base and the V segment lost 6 bases, leaving 16 bases of the junction unmatched. The germline CDR1 and CDR2 sequences are MDHEN and SYDVKM. CDR3: CASSQLLGTDSGTDTQYF. In nucleotides, the CDR3 is TGTGCCAGCAGCCAACTTTTGGGGACAGATTCTGGCACAGATACGCAGTATTTT.

About this clonotype itself: One base away lies a much larger clone, so this may be a sequencing read error. The chain combines TRBV7-8 with TRBJ1-2, with TRBD1 matching over 7 bases. The V gene's germline CDR1 is SGHVS and CDR2 FQNEAQ. CDR3 length equals 13 residues. The CDR3 reads CVSSTDHRGGYTF. For the CDR3, the DNA is TGTGTCAGCAGCACAGACCACAGGGGTGGCTACACCTTC. The entire variable domain, with the rest obtained from reference TRBV7-8 and TRBJ1-2, is as follows: GAGVSQSPRYKVAKRGQDVALRCDPISGHVSLFWYQQALGQGPEFLTYFQNEAQLDKSGLPSDRFFAERPEGSVSTLKIQRTQQEDSAVYLCVSSTDHRGGYTFGSGTRLTVV.

This sequence joins TRBV29-1 and TRBJ2-1, with D maybe TRBD2 (6 bases). Germline assignment: CDR1 SQVTM and CDR2 ANQGSEA. The CDR3 runs 14 residues. V shed 5 bases and J shed 1 base, with 12 bases lying between them. CDR3 amino acids: CSVRSRGSYNEQFF. For the CDR3, the DNA is TGCAGCGTTCGGAGTCGGGGGTCCTACAATGAGCAGTTCTTC.

The gene calls are TRBV12-3 or TRBV12-4 and TRBJ2-4; D remains unclear. The J call may be wrong; the DNA end is better matched by TRBJ2-7. CDR3 length equals 17 residues. As DNA, the CDR3 is TGTGCCAGCAGGGAGTGGGTGGGCGACGGAACGGCCTACGAGCAGTACTTC. Translated: CASREWVGDGTAYEQYF.

This clonotype was observed a few times. The chain employs TRBV28 and TRBJ2-1; 8 bases line up with TRBD1. Germline lookup yields CDR1 MDHEN and CDR2 SYDVKM. V trimming: 4 bases; J trimming: 4 bases; junction bases outside the gene matches: 9. The CDR3 spans 16 residues. CDR3 bases: TGTGCCAGCAGTTCCCGGACAGGGCCCCCTTACAATGAGCAGTTCTTC. Its translation: CASSSRTGPPYNEQFF.

This clonotype was seen only once. This chain joins TRBV10-3 and TRBJ2-4; D may be TRBD1 (6 bases). TRBJ2-5 matches the DNA end more closely, so the J call is doubtful. Germline values: CDR1 ENHRY, CDR2 SYGVKD. The CDR3 is 12 amino acids. The CDR3: CATQGLDGTQYF. The CDR3 nucleotides read TGTGCCACCCAGGGGCTGGACGGGACCCAGTACTTC.

There are a few counts of this clonotype. This sequence joins TRBV20-1 and TRBJ2-1; perhaps D is TRBD1 or TRBD2 (5 bases each). CDR1 is DFQATT and CDR2 is SNEGSKA in the germline V gene (reference sequence). This CDR3 is built from 15 residues. V shed 0 bases and J shed 1 base, with 10 bases lying between them. In DNA form, the CDR3 reads TGCAGTGCTAGAGAGTGGGGGAGATCCTACAATGAGCAGTTCTTC. The encoded protein is CSAREWGRSYNEQFF.

This chain connects TRBV7-2 to TRBJ2-5, with 9 nucleotides matching TRBD1. J gave up 7 bases and V 4 bases, and 4 bases lay outside the gene matches. The CDR3 is made up of 13 amino acids. The germline gives CDR1 SGHTA, CDR2 FQGNSA. CDR3 sequence reads: CASSWDREGTQYF. CDR3 sequence (DNA): TGTGCCAGCAGCTGGGACAGGGAAGGGACCCAGTACTTC. Using reference TRBV7-2 and TRBJ2-5 for the parts outside the CDR3, the full variable domain is GAGVSQSPSNKVTEKGKDVELRCDPISGHTALYWYRQSLGQGLEFLIYFQGNSAPDKSGLPSDRFSAERTGGSVSTLTIQRTQQEDSAVYLCASSWDREGTQYFGPGTRLLVL.

The chain couples TRBV9 to TRBJ1-1; a possible D gene is TRBD1 (5 bases). Looked up from germline, CDR1 is SGDLS and CDR2 is YYNGEE. Trimming shortened V by 3 bases and J by 7 bases, and 19 bases separated the two germline ends. This CDR3 contains 15 residues. CDR3 bases: TGTGCCAGCAGCGAGGGACGGACCCCGGGTGGTGAAGCTTTCTTT. Protein sequence: CASSEGRTPGGEAFF.

This clonotype was picked up many times. This chain connects TRBV5-1 to TRBJ2-5; no clear D gene. Trimming stripped 4 bases from V and 2 bases from J, with 9 bases between. The V gene's germline CDR1 is SGHRS and CDR2 YFSETQ. The CDR3 is 13 amino acids. The CDR3 nucleotides are TGCGCCAGCAGCCTTGGGGTACAAGAGACCCAGTACTTC. This sequence encodes CASSLGVQETQYF.

This clonotype came up many times. The rearrangement joins TRBV7-2 to TRBJ2-7; 8 bases are shared with TRBD2. CDR1 and CDR2 from the germline V gene are SGHTA and FQGNSA. The CDR3 sequence is 15 residues long. V gave up 5 bases and J gave up 5 bases; unmatched junction bases: 11. The chain's CDR3 is CASSRTGTSTHEQYF. The CDR3 nucleotides are TGTGCCAGCAGCAGAACCGGGACTAGTACCCACGAGCAGTACTTC.

The chain couples TRBV25-1 to TRBJ2-3, with 7 positions matching TRBD1. The CDR3 has 15 residues. From germline, CDR1 is MGHDK and CDR2 SYGVNS. The ends lost 4 bases at V and 0 bases at J; junction bases unmatched: 4. CDR3 region: CASSGRDSSTDTQYF. The CDR3 nucleotides are TGTGCCAGCAGTGGCCGGGACAGTAGCACAGATACGCAGTATTTT. The whole variable domain, remainder taken from reference TRBV25-1 and TRBJ2-3, is EADIYQTPRYLVIGTGKKITLECSQTMGHDKMYWYQQDPGMELHLIHYSYGVNSTEKGDLSSESTVSRIRTEHFPLTLESARPSHTSQYLCASSGRDSSTDTQYFGPGTRLTVL.